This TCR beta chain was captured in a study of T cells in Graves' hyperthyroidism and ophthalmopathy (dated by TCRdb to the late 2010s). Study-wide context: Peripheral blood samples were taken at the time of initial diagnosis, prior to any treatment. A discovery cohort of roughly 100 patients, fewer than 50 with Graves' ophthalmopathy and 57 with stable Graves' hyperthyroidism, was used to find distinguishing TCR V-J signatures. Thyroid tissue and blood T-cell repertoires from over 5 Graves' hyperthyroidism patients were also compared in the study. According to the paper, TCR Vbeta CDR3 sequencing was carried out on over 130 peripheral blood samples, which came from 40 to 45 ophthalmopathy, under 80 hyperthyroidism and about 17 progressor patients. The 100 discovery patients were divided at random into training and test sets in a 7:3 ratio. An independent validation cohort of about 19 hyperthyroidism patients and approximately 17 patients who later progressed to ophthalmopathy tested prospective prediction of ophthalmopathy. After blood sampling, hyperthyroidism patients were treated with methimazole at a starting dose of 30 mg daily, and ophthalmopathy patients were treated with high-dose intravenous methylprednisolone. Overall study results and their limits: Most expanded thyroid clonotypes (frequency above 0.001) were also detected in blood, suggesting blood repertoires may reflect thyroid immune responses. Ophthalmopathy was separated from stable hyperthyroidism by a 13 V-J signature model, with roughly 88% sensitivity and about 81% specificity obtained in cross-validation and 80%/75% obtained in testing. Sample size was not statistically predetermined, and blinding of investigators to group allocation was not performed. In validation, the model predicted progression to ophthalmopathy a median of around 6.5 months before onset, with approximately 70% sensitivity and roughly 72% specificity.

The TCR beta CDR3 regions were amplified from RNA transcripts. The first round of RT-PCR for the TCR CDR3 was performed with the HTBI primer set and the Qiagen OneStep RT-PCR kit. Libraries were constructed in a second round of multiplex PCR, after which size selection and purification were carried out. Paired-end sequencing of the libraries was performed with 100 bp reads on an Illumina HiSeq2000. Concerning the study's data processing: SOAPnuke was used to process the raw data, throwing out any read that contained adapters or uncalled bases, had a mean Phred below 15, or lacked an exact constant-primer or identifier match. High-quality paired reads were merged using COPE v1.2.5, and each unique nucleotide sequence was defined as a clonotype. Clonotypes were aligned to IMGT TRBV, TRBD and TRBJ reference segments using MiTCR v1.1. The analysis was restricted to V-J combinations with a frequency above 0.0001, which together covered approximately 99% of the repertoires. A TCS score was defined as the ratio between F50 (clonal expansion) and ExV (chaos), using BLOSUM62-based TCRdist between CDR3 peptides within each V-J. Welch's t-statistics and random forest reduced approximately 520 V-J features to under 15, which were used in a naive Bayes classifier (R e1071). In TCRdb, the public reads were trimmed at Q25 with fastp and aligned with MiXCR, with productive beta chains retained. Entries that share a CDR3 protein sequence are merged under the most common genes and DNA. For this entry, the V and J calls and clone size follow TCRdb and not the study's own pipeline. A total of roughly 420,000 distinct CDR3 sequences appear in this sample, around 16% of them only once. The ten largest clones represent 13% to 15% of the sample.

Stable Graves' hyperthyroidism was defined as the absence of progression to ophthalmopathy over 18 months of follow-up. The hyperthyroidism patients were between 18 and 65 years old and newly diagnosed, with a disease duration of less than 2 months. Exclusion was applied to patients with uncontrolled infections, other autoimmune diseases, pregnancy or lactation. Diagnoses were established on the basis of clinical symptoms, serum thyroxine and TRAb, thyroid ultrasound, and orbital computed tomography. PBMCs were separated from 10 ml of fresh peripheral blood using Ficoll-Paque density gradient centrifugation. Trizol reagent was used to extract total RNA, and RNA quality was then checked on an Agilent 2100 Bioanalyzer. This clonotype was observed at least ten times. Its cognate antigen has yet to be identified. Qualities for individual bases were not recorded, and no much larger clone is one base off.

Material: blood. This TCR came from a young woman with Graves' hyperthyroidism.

The DNA sequence is given as TGTGCCAGCAGTCTAACCTCCGGGACAGGGGGCAGCTACGAGCAGTACTTC. Its amino acids are CASSLTSGTGGSYEQYF. The rearrangement combines TRBV6-1 with TRBJ2-7, with TRBD1 identical over 12 junction bases. There are 17 amino acids in the CDR3, from cysteine to phenylalanine inclusive. Of all the DNA, just the CDR3 is kept, 51 bases in frame from base 1. Per the germline V gene, MNHNS is the CDR1 and SASEGT is the CDR2. V has 5 bases trimmed and J has 3 bases trimmed; junction bases matching no gene number 11.